The T cell receptor beta chain under discussion was sequenced for a study of control samples from healthy donors and cancer patients. The repertoire was sequenced with immunoSEQ multiplex PCR; TCRdb's copy has only in-frame clones and lacks some. The sample holds around 100,000 clones; 88% are singletons and the top ten take about an eighth. V lost 5 bases to trimming and J lost 4 bases; unmatched junction nucleotides: 6. Germline CDR1 reads SEHNR; CDR2 reads FQNEAQ (reference sequence). The CDR3 consists of 15 residues. Input material: blood. The TCR originated in a woman in her seventies in good health. The chain couples TRBV7-9 to TRBJ1-3; 9 nucleotides agree with TRBD1. Here the CDR3 DNA reads TGTGCCAGCAGCCCCCCGGGACAGGGAGGAAACACCATATATTTT. Amino acids: CASSPPGQGGNTIYF.